These 6 T cell receptor beta chains share one sample of origin, sequenced in a study of shared clonotypes between healthy human individuals. Repertoires were generated with immunoSEQ multiplex PCR, while TCRdb's copy carries only in-frame clones and drops some. The repertoire has roughly 2.4 million clones, about 94% of them found once; the top ten carry less than 0.15%. Sequences were obtained from naive CD4+ T cells sorted from blood. The subset denotes: CD45RA+ positively selected. Source of these receptors: a man between 18 and 35 years old in good health.

V is TRBV6-5 and J is TRBJ2-1; 12 nucleotides align to TRBD2. J lost 6 bases, V lost 4 bases, and 7 bases had no gene match. This CDR3 has 16 residues. Germline CDR1 is MNHEY and CDR2 is SVGAGI. The CDR3 reads CASSSLTSGSRNEQFF. CDR3 in DNA: TGTGCCAGCAGTTCGCTGACTAGCGGGAGCCGCAATGAGCAGTTCTTC.

The chain joins TRBV5-1 to TRBJ1-1; D might be TRBD1 (5 bases). Trimming left V 0 bases short and J 5 bases short, with 17 bases between. This CDR3 is built from 16 residues. Germline V gene lookup returns CDR1 SGHRS and CDR2 YFSETQ. The CDR3 coding sequence is TGCGCCAGCAGCTTGGAAGGCCCAGGGTCGGGGACTGAAGCTTTCTTT. It yields the protein CASSLEGPGSGTEAFF.

DNA of the CDR3: TGTGCCAGCAGCCAAGAGATCAGAGCAGGAAACACCATATATTTT. It is translated as CASSQEIRAGNTIYF. V is TRBV4-2 and J is TRBJ1-3; D unresolved. Germline assignment: CDR1 LGHNA and CDR2 YNFKEQ. The germline V and J ends were trimmed by 0 bases and 4 bases, with 10 bases remaining between them. The CDR3 spans 15 residues.

This rearrangement joins TRBV7-6 to TRBJ1-5, with unresolved D. Trimming took 3 bases from V and 4 from J, leaving 7 bases between them. Germline CDR1 SGHVS, CDR2 FNYEAQ. The CDR3 is 13 amino acids. DNA for the CDR3: TGTGCCAGCAGCTTGGGTCGGAATCAGCCCCAGCATTTT. It yields the protein CASSLGRNQPQHF.

This chain uses TRBV13 with TRBJ2-5, with TRBD2 identical over 7 bases. The CDR3 runs to 15 residues. Trimming removed 0 bases from V and 5 bases from J; junction bases left unmatched: 6. CDR1 is PRHDT and CDR2 is FYEKMQ in the germline V gene (reference sequence). In nucleotides, the CDR3 is TGTGCCAGCAGCTTAGGTGGAGCGGGAAGGGAGACCCAGTACTTC. Residues: CASSLGGAGRETQYF. Variable domain in full (rest from reference TRBV13 and TRBJ2-5): AAGVIQSPRHLIKEKRETATLKCYPIPRHDTVYWYQQGPGQDPQFLISFYEKMQSDKGSIPDRFSAQQFSDYHSELNMSSLELGDSALYFCASSLGGAGRETQYFGPGTRLLVL.

The CDR3 loop is CASSPETLRETQYF. The CDR3 region has the DNA TGTGCCAGCTCACCCGAGACACTTAGGGAGACCCAGTACTTC. V is TRBV18 and J is TRBJ2-5; D gene ambiguous. Per the germline V gene, CDR1 is KGHSH and CDR2 is LQKENI. CDR3 length equals 14 residues. Trimming took 3 bases from V and 5 from J, leaving 13 bases between them.